The present T cell receptor (beta chain) was sequenced within a study of blood T cell repertoires in COVID-19. Study-wide background: Nucleic acid was either cDNA or gDNA, and it came from T cells, B-cell-depleted T cells, or PBMCs.

The germline gives CDR1 SNHLY, CDR2 FYNNEI. V lost 6 bases and J lost 6; bases outside the gene matches: 14. This CDR3 region has 17 residues. Donors of Cohort 3 who recovered were those that had two negative PCRs, clearance, or symptom resolution. Some clones are missing from TCRdb's copy, which holds only in-frame ones; the method was immunoSEQ multiplex PCR. The data contain roughly 170,000 clones, about 84% of them singletons. Sequenced input: PBMCs or T cells enriched from blood (not recorded which). J is TRBJ2-2 and V is TRBV2; 9 bases line up with TRBD1. The receptor comes from a man aged 50 to 59 who had recovered from COVID-19. The CDR3 nucleotides are TGTGCCAGCAGCTCCGACAGGGGGAGAGGTATAGCCGGGGAGCTGTTTTTT. This gives the protein CASSSDRGRGIAGELFF. Based on the CDR3 plus reference TRBV2 and TRBJ2-2, the full variable domain is EPEVTQTPSHQVTQMGQEVILRCVPISNHLYFYWYRQILGQKVEFLVSFYNNEISEKSEIFDDQFSVERPDGSNFTLKIRSTKLEDSAMYFCASSSDRGRGIAGELFFGEGSRLTVL.